These T cell receptor beta chains were read from a single sample in a study of T-cell memory formation after mild COVID-19. One entry per CDR3 protein results from TCRdb running MiXCR on the 5' RACE reads. The repertoire holds about 470,000 distinct CDR3 sequences, with approximately 25% as singletons. Source material: PBMCs or a T cell subset sorted from them (not recorded which). These receptors originate from an adult woman who had mild COVID-19 (a few samples of this study predate the infection). Cell type and time point are not known. The CDR3 runs from the conserved cysteine through the conserved F or W. Each record gives: V gene, D gene, J gene, clone size, CDR3 DNA, CDR3 protein. D genes are given only for firm matches. Rows give clone size only sometimes, using once, few, many, or a class for an expanded clone.

>TRBV20-1|TRBD1|TRBJ2-2|few
TGCAGTGCTAGCGACAGGGGAGCCCCGTACACCGGGGAGCTGTTTTTT
CSASDRGAPYTGELFF
>TRBV5-1|TRBD2|TRBJ2-3|NA
TGCGCCAGCAGCGCCCCCCTCTCGGGGGGTACGCAGTATTTT
CASSAPLSGGTQYF
>TRBV4-2|NA|TRBJ2-2|few
TGTGCCAGCAGCCAAGTAGCGGGACAGGTGGCCGGGGAGCTGTTTTTT
CASSQVAGQVAGELFF
>TRBV27|NA|TRBJ1-3|few
TGTGCCAGCCGCCAGTCCTCTGGAAACACCATATATTTT
CASRQSSGNTIYF
>TRBV13|TRBD1|TRBJ2-7|few
TGTGCCAGCAGTCAGACAGGGTTGGGCTACGAGCAGTACTTC
CASSQTGLGYEQYF
>TRBV3-1|NA|TRBJ2-3|few
TGTGCCAGCAGCTTCGCCCTTGCCCCCCATAGCACAGATACGCAGTATTTT
CASSFALAPHSTDTQYF
>TRBV6-2/TRBV6-3|NA|TRBJ1-2|NA
TGTGCCAGCAGTTACTCGAACCAGGACTATGGCTACACCTTC
CASSYSNQDYGYTF
>TRBV29-1|NA|TRBJ2-2|few
TGCAGCGTTGACGGGGGGCACACCGGGGAGCTGTTTTTT
CSVDGGHTGELFF
>TRBV5-1|NA|TRBJ2-7|few
TGCGCCAGCAGCTTGGAAGTCTCCGAGCAGTACTTC
CASSLEVSEQYF
>TRBV24-1|TRBD1|TRBJ2-5|NA
TGTGCCACCAGTGATACCCCGGACAGGGGAGAGACCCAGTACTTC
CATSDTPDRGETQYF
>TRBV24-1|TRBD2|TRBJ2-7|NA
TGTGCCACCAGTGGGATGAGCGGGACCTCCTACGAGCAGTACTTC
CATSGMSGTSYEQYF
>TRBV9|TRBD1|TRBJ1-1|NA
TGTGCCAGCAGCGTAGAAGGGACAGGTAACACTGAAGCTTTCTTT
CASSVEGTGNTEAFF
>TRBV13|TRBD1|TRBJ2-3|few
TGTGCCAGCAGCGTTTCCAGGGGGCAGGGAACAGATACGCAGTATTTT
CASSVSRGQGTDTQYF
>TRBV6-6|TRBD1|TRBJ1-1|NA
TGTGCCAGCAGTACCCGACAGGGCAGTGGCACTGAAGCTTTCTTT
CASSTRQGSGTEAFF
>TRBV10-3|NA|TRBJ2-5|NA
TGTGCCATCGACCGACCGAAGGGAGAGACCCAGTACTTC
CAIDRPKGETQYF
>TRBV12-3/TRBV12-4|NA|TRBJ2-3|NA
TGTGCCAGCAGTTTTCCGGGCAGCCTCACAGATACGCAGTATTTT
CASSFPGSLTDTQYF
>TRBV9|NA|TRBJ2-1|NA
TGTGCCAGCAACTGGGGGGGCGGGAATGAGCAGTTCTTC
CASNWGGGNEQFF
>TRBV4-2|NA|TRBJ2-3|few
TGCGCCAGCAGCCAAGAACACTGGGTCGCTAGCACAGATACGCAGTATTTT
CASSQEHWVASTDTQYF
>TRBV7-3|NA|TRBJ2-1|NA
TGTGCCAGCAGGAAACCGGACTCACTGTACAATGAGCAGTTCTTC
CASRKPDSLYNEQFF
>TRBV21-1|NA|TRBJ2-2|few
TGTGCCAGCAACGGGACTAGCGAAGTGAACACCGGGGAGCTGTTTTTT
CASNGTSEVNTGELFF
>TRBV7-8|NA|TRBJ2-3|NA
TGTGCCAGCAGCTTAGGATCTACAGGGAAACCTTACACAGATACGCAGTATTTT
CASSLGSTGKPYTDTQYF
>TRBV12-3/TRBV12-4|TRBD2|TRBJ2-2|NA
TGTGCCAGCAGGTCCCTAGCGGGCACCGGGGAGCTGTTTTTT
CASRSLAGTGELFF
>TRBV7-9|NA|TRBJ2-1|NA
TGTGCCAGCAGTCCCACCGGTCTCACCTACAATGAGCAGTTCTTC
CASSPTGLTYNEQFF
>TRBV6-5|TRBD2|TRBJ2-1|once
TGTGCCAGCAGTTACGGGTTAGCGGGGGGGCCGGGTGAGCAGTTCTTC
CASSYGLAGGPGEQFF
>TRBV24-1|TRBD1|TRBJ2-5|few
TGTGCCACCGCAAAACAGGGGGGATCCCAAGAGACCCAGTACTTC
CATAKQGGSQETQYF
>TRBV5-1|NA|TRBJ1-2|few
TGCGCCAGCAGCCCGGACGGCGATGGCTACACCTTC
CASSPDGDGYTF
>TRBV5-1|TRBD2|TRBJ2-2|NA
TGCGCCAGCAGCTTGAGGAGCGGGGGCGCCGGGGAGCTGTTTTTT
CASSLRSGGAGELFF
>TRBV3-1|NA|TRBJ2-2|few
TGTGCCAGCAGCCCGGGACTGACTACCGGGGAGCTGTTTTTT
CASSPGLTTGELFF
>TRBV4-1|NA|TRBJ1-1|NA
TGCGCCAGCAGCCAAGATGTAAGGAGGGAGGCGAACACTGAAGCTTTCTTT
CASSQDVRREANTEAFF
>TRBV20-1|TRBD1|TRBJ1-2|NA
TGCAGTGCACGTATGGGGCAGGGGGCAGGCGGGATCTATGGCTACACCTTC
CSARMGQGAGGIYGYTF
>TRBV18|NA|TRBJ1-4|few
TGTGCCAGCTCATCCCATGCAACTAATGAAAAACTGTTTTTT
CASSSHATNEKLFF
>TRBV4-1|NA|TRBJ1-3|NA
TGCGCCAGCAGCCAAGCTACAGTGTTTGGAAACACCATATATTTT
CASSQATVFGNTIYF
>TRBV10-3|TRBD2|TRBJ2-7|NA
TGTGCCACTAGACTAGCGGGCCCCTACGAGCAGTACTTC
CATRLAGPYEQYF
>TRBV6-6|TRBD2|TRBJ2-3|NA
TGTGCCAGCAGTTCCAGGTGGACTAGCGGGGGGGATACGCAGTATTTT
CASSSRWTSGGDTQYF
>TRBV5-5|NA|TRBJ1-1|NA
TGTGCCAGCAGCTTGGGGGCGGGTAGGGACACTGAAGCTTTCTTT
CASSLGAGRDTEAFF